The next 7 T cell receptor beta chains were all read from a single sample in a study of cytomegalovirus exposure and HLA in healthy donors. The primer mix had 60 Vbeta and 13 Jbeta primers. Sequencing was performed with immunoSEQ multiplex PCR; in TCRdb, only in-frame clones are kept and a portion is missing. The sample contains some 100,000 clones, around 76% of which appear only once. The sequencing input was PBMCs. The receptor source for this set is a woman aged 50 to 60 in good health and CMV-seropositive.

This clone was counted a few times. The V call is TRBV12-5, the J call TRBJ1-5; D unclear. CDR1 and CDR2 (germline): LGHNT, FRNRAP. V lost 0 bases to trimming and J lost 4 bases, with 7 bases between them. This CDR3 has 14 amino acids. CDR3 nucleotide sequence: TGTGCTAGTGGTTTGGTAGAAGCAAATCAGCCCCAGCATTTT. This translates into CASGLVEANQPQHF.

The J gene is TRBJ2-3, the V gene TRBV4-1, with TRBD1 matching 8 bases. The CDR3 is 16 residues long. Germline-derived CDR1 and CDR2 are MGHRA and YSYEKL. V shed 1 base and J 6 bases; nucleotides not matched to a gene: 9. The DNA for the CDR3 is TGCGCCAGCAGCCAAGCCGGACAGGGCCTAAGGGATACGCAGTATTTT. Residues: CASSQAGQGLRDTQYF.

J is TRBJ1-6 and V is TRBV10-1, with D possibly TRBD1 on 6 matching bases. Germline-derived CDR1 and CDR2 are WNHNN and SYGVQD (reference sequence). With 5 bases removed from V and 9 bases from J, the gap between germline ends came to 11 bases. This CDR3 contains 13 residues. CDR3 DNA sequence: TGCGCCAGCAGTCCGGACAGAATTTCACCCCTCCACTTT. Protein: CASSPDRISPLHF.

The J gene is TRBJ1-1, the V gene TRBV30, with D possibly TRBD1 on 5 matching bases. Germline CDR1 is GTSNPN and CDR2 is SVGIG (reference sequence). This CDR3 spans 14 amino acids. Trimming removed 3 bases at V and 1 base at J, with 12 bases between. CDR3 sequence (DNA): TGTGCCTGGAGGCGGGACCCAGGGAACACTGAAGCTTTCTTT. Translating it yields CAWRRDPGNTEAFF.

V usage is TRBV6-6 and J usage is TRBJ1-2, with D unresolved. V gave up 5 bases and J gave up 5 bases, with 15 bases separating them. The CDR3 is made up of 14 amino acids. Germline V gene data show CDR1 as MNHNY and CDR2 as SVGAGI (reference sequence). The CDR3 reads CASSLRVGRYGYTF. The DNA of the CDR3 is TGTGCCAGCAGTCTAAGAGTTGGGAGATATGGCTACACCTTC.

The chain uses TRBV11-2 and TRBJ2-7; no definite D call. Germline lookup yields CDR1 SGHAT and CDR2 FQNNGV. The CDR3 consists of 13 residues. V lost 2 bases, J lost 6 bases, and 11 bases lay in between. In nucleotides, the CDR3 is TGTGCCAGCAGCTTATCCCTCCCCTCCGAGCAGTACTTC. It is translated as CASSLSLPSEQYF.

This chain connects TRBV5-1 to TRBJ2-6, with 8 bases identical to TRBD1. The junction had 9 bases not matched to a gene; V was cut back by 7 bases and J by 0 bases. Per germline, CDR1 SGHRS and CDR2 YFSETQ. The CDR3 has 17 amino acids. CDR3 in amino acids: CASGLGQATSGANVLTF. The CDR3 region has the DNA TGCGCCAGCGGCCTGGGACAGGCGACCTCTGGGGCCAACGTCCTGACTTTC.